This record covers a single T cell receptor (beta chain). As yet, its antigen is unknown. Sequenced with the Oncomine TCR Beta short-read assay was DNA taken from cultured CD4+ T cells. MiXCR, run by TCRdb on the PCR reads, gives a single entry per CDR3 protein. The sample carries about 20,000 distinct CDR3 sequences, 40% to 55% recorded once. Treatment given: roughly 10-day PBMC culture with coronavirus spike peptide pools or control peptides (ViraFEST assay). T cells were expanded with peptide pools, and expanded clonotypes were identified by TCR sequencing. This sample was taken from a study of vaccination and CD4 T cells after COVID-19. Study in general: Vaccinees got either two BNT162b2 doses or two mRNA-1273 doses. A median of about 98 days (range 35 to 161) separated diagnosis from post-COVID sampling. General study points: Convalescent patients displayed a median 86.3% of reactive clones emerging only post-vaccination.

The source material was CD4+ T cells from blood, cultured in vitro, sampled after SARS-CoV-2 vaccination. The clonotype comes from a human donor who had recovered from COVID-19.

The CDR3 nucleotides are TGCAGTGCTATTAAGCTAGGACAGTCCGGCGATGAGCAGTTCTTC. Translated: CSAIKLGQSGDEQFF. The chain combines TRBV20-1 with TRBJ2-1; possible D gene TRBD1, 6 bases. The CDR3 is 15 amino acids. Germline values: CDR1 DFQATT, CDR2 SNEGSKA (reference sequence). The V gene lost 4 bases and the J gene lost 8 bases, with 21 bases spanning the gap.